A single sample gave rise to the 7 T cell receptor beta chains below, sequenced in a study of blood T cell repertoires in COVID-19. Libraries were prepared by immunoSEQ multiplex PCR; TCRdb keeps only in-frame clonotypes and omits some of them. The table lists approximately 250,000 clones, 84% of them singletons. Material: peripheral blood. The receptors originated from a human donor in a cohort sampled during active COVID-19.

The V call is TRBV12-3 or TRBV12-4, the J call TRBJ2-5; perhaps TRBD2 as D (6 bases). The CDR3 runs to 13 residues. V shed 8 bases and J shed 2 bases, with 12 bases lying between them. CDR3 residues: CASAGGYQETQYF. The CDR3 region has the DNA TGTGCCAGCGCCGGGGGTTATCAAGAGACCCAGTACTTC.

This chain connects TRBV7-9 to TRBJ2-7; D not certain. This CDR3 is built from 14 residues. Germline lookup yields CDR1 SEHNR and CDR2 FQNEAQ (reference sequence). Trimming left V 2 bases short and J 0 bases short, with 8 bases between. CDR3 region: CASSLTADSYEQYF. The CDR3, as DNA: TGTGCCAGCAGCTTAACTGCCGACTCCTACGAGCAGTACTTC.

The gene calls are TRBV18 and TRBJ2-7; a weak D match, TRBD1 (5 bases). V was shortened by 6 bases and J by 1 base, with 10 bases between the two germline ends. CDR3 length: 13 residues. Germline-derived CDR1 and CDR2 are KGHSH and LQKENI. CDR3 sequence (DNA): TGTGCCAGCTCCACCCAGGGATCCTACGAGCAGTACTTC. It specifies CASSTQGSYEQYF. Supplemented by reference TRBV18 and TRBJ2-7, the full variable domain reads NAGVMQNPRHLVRRRGQEARLRCSPMKGHSHVYWYRQLPEEGLKFMVYLQKENIIDESGMPKERFSAEFPKEGPSILRIQQVVRGDSAAYFCASSTQGSYEQYFGPGTRLTVT.

J is TRBJ2-2 and V is TRBV5-1; 11 positions match TRBD2. Trimming removed 3 bases from V and 4 bases from J; junction bases left unmatched: 5. This CDR3 has 16 residues. CDR1 SGHRS and CDR2 YFSETQ come from the germline V gene. DNA of the CDR3: TGCGCCAGCAGCTCGGGACTAGCGGAGCCCACCGGGGAGCTGTTTTTT. It encodes CASSSGLAEPTGELFF.

This clone was detected a few times. This chain uses TRBV2 with TRBJ1-2; D ambiguous. The germline V gene encodes CDR1 SNHLY and CDR2 FYNNEI. The V gene lost 2 bases and the J gene lost 0 bases, with 7 bases spanning the gap. The CDR3 runs to 14 residues. Written as DNA, the CDR3 is TGTGCCAGCAGTGAACTCCTCTCTAACTATGGCTACACCTTC. It codes for CASSELLSNYGYTF. The variable domain in full, completed from reference TRBV2 and TRBJ1-2, reads EPEVTQTPSHQVTQMGQEVILRCVPISNHLYFYWYRQILGQKVEFLVSFYNNEISEKSEIFDDQFSVERPDGSNFTLKIRSTKLEDSAMYFCASSELLSNYGYTFGSGTRLTVV.

There are a few counts of this clone. This rearrangement joins TRBV5-8 to TRBJ2-3, with 10 positions matching TRBD2. There are 15 residues in the CDR3. The ends lost 4 bases at V and 4 bases at J; junction bases unmatched: 6. Looked up from germline, CDR1 is SGHTS and CDR2 is YDEGEE. CDR3 loop: CASSLSGRTSDTQYF. The CDR3 bases are TGTGCCAGCAGCCTTAGCGGGAGGACCTCAGATACGCAGTATTTT.

On this clone itself: Other DNA variants within this sample encode the same CDR3. The chain has TRBV24-1 and TRBJ1-4, with 8 bases matching TRBD1. The length of the CDR3 is 15 residues. The junction had 2 bases not matched to a gene; V was cut back by 2 bases and J by 4 bases. The germline CDR1 and CDR2 sequences are KGHDR and SFDVKD. Here the CDR3 reads CATSDSGTGNEKLFF. In DNA, the CDR3 is TGTGCCACCAGTGATTCCGGGACAGGTAATGAAAAACTGTTTTTT.